The 2 T cell receptor beta chains below were found in one sample sequenced in a study of T cells after yellow fever vaccination. TCRdb reprocessed the 5' RACE reads via MiXCR and lists one record per CDR3 protein. The sample records some 500,000 distinct CDR3 sequences, around an eighth being singletons. Specimen: PBMCs, collected on the day of the yellow fever booster vaccination. Receptors originate from a man aged 25 to 45 who received the YFV17D yellow fever vaccine.

With regard to this clonotype: In this CDR3 the conserved last residue, phenylalanine or tryptophan, is missing, so a read error is likely. J is TRBJ2-3 and V is TRBV20-1; 8 bases are shared with TRBD2. J lost 4 bases, V lost 2 bases, and 5 bases had no gene match. The CDR3 contains 14 residues. The germline gives CDR1 DFQATT, CDR2 SNEGSKA (reference sequence). CDR3 residues: CSARRLAGADTQYS. DNA of the CDR3: TGCAGTGCTAGACGTCTAGCGGGTGCAGATACGCAGTATTCT.

A few counts support this clonotype. The rearrangement joins TRBV30 to TRBJ2-7, with D maybe TRBD2 (6 bases). V was pared by 0 bases and J by 0 bases, with 9 bases between. Germline V lookup: CDR1 GTSNPN, CDR2 SVGIG (reference sequence). The CDR3 totals 14 residues. CDR3 nucleotide sequence: TGTGCCTGGAGTGTACTAGCCATCTCCTACGAGCAGTACTTC. Protein: CAWSVLAISYEQYF.